Here is one T cell receptor (beta chain) with its context. Its target is not known. The data were produced by immunoSEQ multiplex PCR, yet TCRdb's version contains in-frame clones alone and is incomplete. There are about 600,000 clones in the sample; around 95% occur only once, and 0.11% lies in the top ten. The germline V and J ends were trimmed by 7 bases and 1 base, with 10 bases remaining between them. Germline V gene data show CDR1 as ENHRY and CDR2 as SYGVKD. This CDR3 contains 13 residues. CD45RO-negative CD8 cells positively selected for CCR7 made up the naive population, which excluded terminally differentiated effector memory CD45RA+ cells. This specimen belongs to a study of shared clonotypes between healthy human individuals. Overall study context: Sampling drew on donors who were a couple of women and a few men aged 18 to 49.

Broader study findings: The rarefaction results pointed to incomplete sorted-subset sequencing despite large depth. Generally, naive subsets (rather than memory subsets) showed larger estimated richness.

Input material: naive CD8+ T cells sorted from blood. The chain combines TRBV10-3 with TRBJ2-5; D may be TRBD1 (5 bases). The TCR comes from a woman in her 30s in good health. The CDR3 reads CAITAGIQETQYF. CDR3 sequence (DNA): TGTGCCATCACCGCAGGGATCCAAGAGACCCAGTACTTC.